Below are 25 T cell receptor beta chains sequenced from a single sample in a study of blood T cell repertoires in COVID-19. Data came from immunoSEQ multiplex PCR; TCRdb stores just in-frame clones and leaves some out. The repertoire holds under 450,000 clones, about 88% seen once, with 1.5% to 1.8% in the top ten. The sample comprised peripheral blood. The receptors stem from a woman between 40 and 50 years old with COVID-19, enrolled during active disease.

The chain employs TRBV2 and TRBJ1-5, with D uncertain. Germline V CDR1 and CDR2: SNHLY, FYNNEI. This CDR3 region has 13 residues. The ends were cut back, 4 bases at V and 2 bases at J, with 6 bases in the middle. This CDR3 is CASSVEGNQPQHF. Here the CDR3 DNA reads TGTGCCAGCAGTGTCGAGGGCAATCAGCCCCAGCATTTT.

J is TRBJ2-7 and V is TRBV6-6; D perhaps matches TRBD1 (6 bases). The V end was cut by 4 bases, the J end by 1 base, with 11 bases between. Germline-derived CDR1 and CDR2 are MNHNY and SVGAGI (reference sequence). The CDR3 covers 14 residues. Written as DNA, the CDR3 is TGTGCCAGCAGTTCGGACAGCTTATCCTACGAGCAGTACTTC. It codes for CASSSDSLSYEQYF.

The rearrangement uses TRBV10-3 and TRBJ1-1, with TRBD1 matching 7 bases. CDR1 is ENHRY, CDR2 SYGVKD, per germline. Trimming cost V 7 bases and J 4 bases; bases outside gene matches: 6. The CDR3 is made up of 13 amino acids. The DNA of the CDR3 is TGTGCCATCAAAGGACAGGTGAGCACTGAAGCTTTCTTT. Its protein is CAIKGQVSTEAFF.

The chain is built from TRBV5-6 and TRBJ2-3; perhaps TRBD1 as D (6 bases). This CDR3 is 15 amino acids long. The V and J ends lost 3 bases and 2 bases respectively, with 13 bases between them. Looked up from germline, CDR1 is SGHDT and CDR2 is YYEEEE. CDR3 sequence: CASSYRQAFTDTQYF. As DNA, the CDR3 is TGTGCCAGCAGCTACCGACAGGCGTTCACAGATACGCAGTATTTT. The variable domain in full, completed from reference TRBV5-6 and TRBJ2-3, reads DAGVTQSPTHLIKTRGQQVTLRCSPKSGHDTVSWYQQALGQGPQFIFQYYEEEERQRGNFPDRFSGHQFPNYSSELNVNALLLGDSALYLCASSYRQAFTDTQYFGPGTRLTVL.

The gene calls are TRBV6-5 and TRBJ2-2; no clear D. This CDR3 contains 12 residues. CDR1 MNHEY and CDR2 SVGAGI come from the germline V gene. The ends were cut back, 4 bases at V and 7 bases at J, with 7 bases in the middle. The CDR3 is CASSFPGGELFF. The CDR3 coding sequence is TGTGCCAGCAGTTTTCCAGGCGGGGAGCTGTTTTTT.

The chain links TRBV5-1 to TRBJ1-1; 8 nucleotides align to TRBD1. With 4 bases clipped from V and 3 bases from J, the junction kept 8 bases outside the gene matches. This CDR3 region has 15 residues. Germline assignment: CDR1 SGHRS and CDR2 YFSETQ. The CDR3 is CASSPTGGRDTEAFF. The CDR3 bases are TGCGCCAGCAGCCCAACAGGGGGGCGAGACACTGAAGCTTTCTTT.

The rearrangement joins TRBV5-1 to TRBJ1-1; the match to TRBD1 covers 10 bases. CDR1 and CDR2 (germline): SGHRS, YFSETQ. The CDR3 has 17 amino acids. Trimming took 0 bases from V and 4 from J; bases not matched to a gene: 9. CDR3 coding DNA: TGCGCCAGCAGCTTGGCAATAGGACAGGGGGTTGCCACTGAAGCTTTCTTT. Translation gives CASSLAIGQGVATEAFF.

The CDR3: CASLPILRDYGYTF. The CDR3 nucleotides read TGTGCCTCTCTGCCTATTCTTCGGGACTATGGCTACACCTTC. This chain joins TRBV30 and TRBJ1-2, with D uncertain. V was shortened by 7 bases and J by 3 bases, with 18 bases between the two germline ends. This CDR3 has 14 amino acids. Per germline, CDR1 GTSNPN and CDR2 SVGIG (reference sequence).

This clone has just a few counts. This rearrangement joins TRBV11-3 to TRBJ2-1; 7 bases align to TRBD2. The ends lost 0 bases at V and 4 bases at J; junction bases unmatched: 9. This CDR3 has 17 amino acids. Germline-derived CDR1 and CDR2 are SGHNT and YENEEA. As DNA, the CDR3 is TGTGCCAGCAGCTTAGAGGTCGGGCCTAGCGGATACAATGAGCAGTTCTTC. Amino acids: CASSLEVGPSGYNEQFF.

The rearrangement joins TRBV6-2 or TRBV6-3 to TRBJ2-4; 14 bases agree with TRBD2. CDR3 length: 18 amino acids. Germline CDR1 and CDR2: MNHEY and SVGEGT. V shed 6 bases and J 0 bases; nucleotides not matched to a gene: 7. DNA for the CDR3: TGTGCCAGCAGCCGACTAGCGGGGGGGTCTCTAGCCAAAAACATTCAGTACTTC. It encodes CASSRLAGGSLAKNIQYF.

The chain combines TRBV4-2 with TRBJ2-7; no clear D gene. The CDR3 spans 13 residues. Germline V gene sequence: CDR1 LGHNA, CDR2 YNFKEQ. The germline V and J ends were trimmed by 1 base and 4 bases, with 8 bases remaining between them. The CDR3, as DNA: TGTGCCAGCAGCCAAGCCCTCCCTTACGAGCAGTACTTC. Translating gives CASSQALPYEQYF.

The V call is TRBV7-3, the J call TRBJ2-7; 7 bases agree with TRBD1. CDR3 length: 14 amino acids. Germline V gene lookup returns CDR1 SGHTA and CDR2 FQGTGA. With V trimmed by 5 bases and J by 5 bases, 9 bases remained unmatched. The CDR3 nucleotides read TGTGCCAGCAGCCGGGACAGCCGGGTTGACGAGCAGTACTTC. It specifies CASSRDSRVDEQYF.

V usage is TRBV4-1 and J usage is TRBJ2-1, with a tentative D call TRBD2 (6 bases). The CDR3 covers 17 residues. V was cut by 4 bases and J by 2 bases, with 18 bases left in between. Per the germline V gene, CDR1 is MGHRA and CDR2 is YSYEKL. The CDR3 DNA reads TGCGCCAGCAGCCCCCCCCTAACGGGAGTGGCCTACAATGAGCAGTTCTTC. It encodes CASSPPLTGVAYNEQFF.

This rearrangement joins TRBV11-3 to TRBJ2-5, with TRBD2 as a possible D gene (6 bases). CDR1 SGHNT and CDR2 YENEEA come from the germline V gene. CDR3 length equals 15 residues. Deletions cut 0 bases from V and 4 bases from J, with 12 bases between. The CDR3 is CASSLDGARGETQYF. CDR3 coding DNA: TGTGCCAGCAGCTTAGATGGGGCGCGGGGAGAGACCCAGTACTTC.

This chain uses TRBV7-3 with TRBJ2-1; D not certain. The CDR3 is 13 amino acids. The V end was cut by 4 bases, the J end by 5 bases, with 9 bases between. Per germline, CDR1 SGHTA and CDR2 FQGTGA. Here the CDR3 reads CASSSSIDNEQFF. Here the CDR3 DNA reads TGTGCCAGCAGCTCCTCTATAGACAATGAGCAGTTCTTC.

The chain couples TRBV7-8 to TRBJ1-5, with 10 bases that match TRBD1. The V gene end was trimmed by 5 bases and the J gene end by 9 bases; junction bases not matched to a gene: 13. The germline V gene has CDR1 SGHVS and CDR2 FQNEAQ. There are 16 residues in the CDR3. CDR3 sequence (DNA): TGTGCCAGCAGCCCCTCGACAGGGGGCCCCGAGCGGCCCCAGCATTTT. Its protein is CASSPSTGGPERPQHF.

This clone was observed once. The chain carries TRBV5-1 and TRBJ1-1; D not resolved. The V end was cut by 3 bases, the J end by 2 bases, with 14 bases between. Germline loops: CDR1 SGHRS, CDR2 YFSETQ. The CDR3 consists of 15 residues. CDR3 loop: CASSSQSIPNTEAFF. The CDR3, as DNA: TGCGCCAGCAGCTCCCAATCCATTCCCAACACTGAAGCTTTCTTT.

V usage is TRBV5-1 and J usage is TRBJ1-3; D remains ambiguous. The CDR3 runs 15 residues. CDR1 and CDR2 from the germline V gene are SGHRS and YFSETQ. Trimming pared 4 bases from V and 1 base from J, leaving 12 bases between. DNA of the CDR3: TGCGCCAGCAGCGAGGGAGGAATATCTGGAAACACCATATATTTT. Translating gives CASSEGGISGNTIYF.

CDR3 protein: CASSPGGRSYNEQFF. CDR3 sequence (DNA): TGTGCCAGCAGCCCAGGGGGGAGGTCTTACAATGAGCAGTTCTTC. This chain connects TRBV7-3 to TRBJ2-1; a possible D gene is TRBD1 (7 bases). Trimming shortened V by 5 bases and J by 4 bases, and 15 bases separated the two germline ends. CDR3 length: 15 residues. Germline assignment: CDR1 SGHTA and CDR2 FQGTGA.

The J gene is TRBJ1-3, the V gene TRBV11-1; 7 nucleotides align to TRBD1. The J segment lost 0 bases and the V segment lost 3 bases, leaving 2 bases of the junction unmatched. CDR1 SGHAT and CDR2 FQDESV come from the germline V gene (reference sequence). The length of the CDR3 is 15 residues. The CDR3 DNA reads as TGTGCCAGCAGCTTTGACAGGGACTCTGGAAACACCATATATTTT. Translating gives CASSFDRDSGNTIYF.

In its sample, this clone was seen once. This chain uses TRBV7-2 with TRBJ2-2, with 8 bases matching TRBD1. The CDR3 loop spans 13 amino acids. Germline V CDR1 and CDR2: SGHTA, FQGNSA. Germline trimming cut 3 bases from V and 7 bases from J; bases unmatched to any gene: 1. The CDR3 reads CASSFRGHGELFF. CDR3 DNA: TGTGCCAGCAGCTTCAGGGGGCACGGGGAGCTGTTTTTT.

The V gene is TRBV5-6, the J gene TRBJ2-6, with TRBD1 matching 7 bases. Germline V gives CDR1 SGHDT, CDR2 YYEEEE. The ends lost 3 bases at V and 1 base at J; junction bases unmatched: 4. The CDR3 runs 16 residues. The CDR3 DNA follows: TGTGCCAGCAGCTGGGGACAGCTTTCTGGGGCCAACGTCCTGACTTTC. As protein: CASSWGQLSGANVLTF.

The rearrangement uses TRBV19 and TRBJ2-7; 12 nucleotides align to TRBD1. V lost 2 bases and J lost 3; bases outside the gene matches: 11. Germline V gives CDR1 LNHDA, CDR2 SQIVND (reference sequence). This CDR3 has 18 amino acids. CDR3 amino acids: CASSILGDRGLFGYEQYF. CDR3 DNA sequence: TGTGCCAGTAGTATACTAGGGGACAGGGGGCTATTCGGCTACGAGCAGTACTTC.

This chain connects TRBV30 to TRBJ1-5, with 7 positions matching TRBD1. CDR3 length equals 15 residues. V shed 2 bases and J 5 bases; nucleotides not matched to a gene: 9. CDR1 is GTSNPN and CDR2 is SVGIG in the germline V gene (reference sequence). The CDR3 loop reads CAWSSFTGAYQPQHF. CDR3 coding DNA: TGTGCCTGGAGTTCTTTCACAGGGGCATATCAGCCCCAGCATTTT.

The sample holds one count of this clone. The chain has TRBV19 and TRBJ2-2, with 10 bases identical to TRBD1. This CDR3 has 15 residues. With V trimmed by 7 bases and J by 4 bases, 6 bases remained unmatched. CDR1 is LNHDA and CDR2 is SQIVND in the germline V gene (reference sequence). Here the CDR3 reads CASTKRTGGTGELFF. CDR3 bases: TGTGCCAGTACCAAAAGGACAGGGGGCACCGGGGAGCTGTTTTTT.